The next 15 T cell receptor beta chains were all read from a single sample in a study of cytomegalovirus exposure and HLA in healthy donors. The PCR ran on 60 Vbeta and 13 Jbeta primers. The method was immunoSEQ multiplex PCR; TCRdb's version includes in-frame clones alone and lacks a portion of them. The data show around 140,000 clones, with roughly 80% seen just once and roughly 1.6% held by the top ten. Sequenced input: PBMCs. Receptor source: a female donor in good health and CMV-seronegative.

The gene calls are TRBV5-1 and TRBJ2-2; TRBD2 aligns across 11 bases. CDR1 SGHRS and CDR2 YFSETQ come from the germline V gene. The V and J ends lost 4 bases and 0 bases, in that order; junction bases with no gene match: 8. This CDR3 is 18 amino acids long. The CDR3 DNA follows: TGCGCCAGCAGCGTAGGGACTAGCGGACCCGCGAACACCGGGGAGCTGTTTTTT. As protein: CASSVGTSGPANTGELFF.

The chain is built from TRBV19 and TRBJ2-7; the D gene is possibly TRBD2 (5 bases). CDR1 and CDR2 from the germline V gene are LNHDA and SQIVND (reference sequence). The V and J ends lost 0 bases and 5 bases respectively, with 14 bases between them. The CDR3 runs 15 residues. CDR3 in DNA: TGTGCCAGTAGTATAGACGGCAGGAGGTGGAACGAGCAGTACTTC. This translates into CASSIDGRRWNEQYF.

CDR3 protein: CASSPNGLVSTYEQYF. CDR3 nucleotide sequence: TGCGCCAGCAGCCCTAACGGACTCGTGAGCACCTACGAGCAGTACTTC. The chain recombines TRBV5-1 with TRBJ2-7; maybe TRBD2 (5 bases). Germline lookup yields CDR1 SGHRS and CDR2 YFSETQ. Trimming cost V 4 bases and J 2 bases, with 19 bases left between them. CDR3 length equals 16 residues.

This clone was seen more than once but under ten times. The chain carries TRBV11-3 and TRBJ1-1; D perhaps matches TRBD1 (5 bases). V dropped 8 bases and J dropped 3 bases, with 16 bases sitting between them. Germline-derived CDR1 and CDR2 are SGHNT and YENEEA. This CDR3 comprises 14 residues. The CDR3, as DNA: TGTGCCAGCCGAACGAGCAGGGCTTACACTGAAGCTTTCTTT. Encoded protein: CASRTSRAYTEAFF.

This chain uses TRBV5-1 with TRBJ2-2; 7 nucleotides align to TRBD1. V trimming: 3 bases; J trimming: 7 bases; junction bases outside the gene matches: 9. This CDR3 has 15 amino acids. Germline V gene sequence: CDR1 SGHRS, CDR2 YFSETQ. The CDR3 nucleotides read TGCGCCAGCAGCTCCCTACAGGGGAAGGACGGGGAGCTGTTTTTT. This sequence encodes CASSSLQGKDGELFF.

This sequence joins TRBV27 and TRBJ1-1, with unresolved D. The CDR3 sequence is 13 residues long. Germline loops: CDR1 MNHEY, CDR2 SMNVEV (reference sequence). V shed 2 bases and J shed 1 base, with 5 bases lying between them. The CDR3 DNA reads as TGTGCCAGCAGTTTAGGCAGGAACACTGAAGCTTTCTTT. Amino acids: CASSLGRNTEAFF.

The chain uses TRBV7-8 and TRBJ2-7; 7 positions agree with TRBD1. The CDR3 has 15 residues. The trim removed 5 bases at V and 3 bases at J, leaving 10 bases unmatched. Germline V gene sequence: CDR1 SGHVS, CDR2 FQNEAQ. DNA of the CDR3: TGTGCCAGCAGCCCCCAATTTCAGGGGGTCTACGAGCAGTACTTC. Translated: CASSPQFQGVYEQYF.

This sequence joins TRBV5-5 and TRBJ2-7; TRBD1 is a possible D gene (5 bases). This CDR3 is built from 12 residues. V dropped 3 bases and J dropped 2 bases, with 6 bases sitting between them. CDR1 is SGHKS, CDR2 YYEKEE, per germline (reference sequence). The CDR3 loop reads CASSWGTYEQYF. CDR3 bases: TGTGCCAGCAGCTGGGGCACCTACGAGCAGTACTTC.

The chain is built from TRBV18 and TRBJ1-1; 7 bases are a match to TRBD1. V was pared by 0 bases and J by 0 bases, with 4 bases of the junction left unmatched. Germline V gives CDR1 KGHSH, CDR2 LQKENI. The CDR3 has 16 residues. This chain's CDR3 is CASSPPGTVMNTEAFF. CDR3 nucleotide sequence: TGTGCCAGCTCACCACCCGGGACAGTGATGAACACTGAAGCTTTCTTT.

V gene TRBV2 combines with J gene TRBJ2-1; 7 bases are a match to TRBD2. Germline V gene sequence: CDR1 SNHLY, CDR2 FYNNEI. The CDR3 has 16 residues. V gave up 1 base and J gave up 2 bases; unmatched junction bases: 5. The CDR3 DNA reads TGTGCCAGCAGTGAAGGCGGGGGAGACCCCTACAATGAGCAGTTCTTC. Its protein product is CASSEGGGDPYNEQFF.

This clone appeared a single time. CDR3 sequence (DNA): TGTGCCAGCAGTTTAGCTGGTGACACGACAACTAATGAAAAACTGTTTTTT. Protein: CASSLAGDTTTNEKLFF. The chain joins TRBV28 to TRBJ1-4, with D unresolved. This CDR3 comprises 17 residues. The V gene's germline CDR1 is MDHEN and CDR2 SYDVKM. The V gene lost 2 bases and the J gene lost 0 bases, with 13 bases spanning the gap.

CDR3 loop: CASSPMENAGGLYNEQFF. The CDR3 DNA follows: TGTGCCAGCTCACCAATGGAAAACGCGGGGGGACTTTACAATGAGCAGTTCTTC. This chain links TRBV18 with TRBJ2-1, with 8 positions matching TRBD2. CDR1 and CDR2 from the germline V gene are KGHSH and LQKENI. V shed 2 bases and J 4 bases; nucleotides not matched to a gene: 13. This CDR3 comprises 18 residues.

V and J are TRBV14 and TRBJ1-2, with D perhaps TRBD1 (6 bases). Trimming took off 0 bases at V and 4 bases at J, with 15 bases between the two ends. Germline CDR1 and CDR2: SGHDN and FVKESK. The CDR3 extends over 16 amino acids. CDR3 in DNA: TGTGCCAGCAGCCAAGAAACTGGGCGGGGGGCCTATGGCTACACCTTC. Its protein is CASSQETGRGAYGYTF.

This clone was observed a single time. The gene calls are TRBV6-5 and TRBJ1-1; the D is unclear. CDR3 size: 16 residues. CDR1 MNHEY and CDR2 SVGAGI come from the germline V gene. Trimming took 2 bases from V and 8 from J, leaving 21 bases between them. The DNA of the CDR3 is TGTGCCAGCAGTTACCAGCAGCCGGCTAGGAACGGGGAAGCTTTCTTT. Protein sequence: CASSYQQPARNGEAFF.

The chain has TRBV11-2 and TRBJ2-7; D gene ambiguous. Looked up from germline, CDR1 is SGHAT and CDR2 is FQNNGV. The CDR3 length is 13 residues. The germline V and J ends were trimmed by 0 bases and 4 bases, with 7 bases remaining between them. The CDR3 loop reads CASSLDLSYEQYF. In DNA form, the CDR3 reads TGTGCCAGCAGCTTAGATCTAAGTTACGAGCAGTACTTC.